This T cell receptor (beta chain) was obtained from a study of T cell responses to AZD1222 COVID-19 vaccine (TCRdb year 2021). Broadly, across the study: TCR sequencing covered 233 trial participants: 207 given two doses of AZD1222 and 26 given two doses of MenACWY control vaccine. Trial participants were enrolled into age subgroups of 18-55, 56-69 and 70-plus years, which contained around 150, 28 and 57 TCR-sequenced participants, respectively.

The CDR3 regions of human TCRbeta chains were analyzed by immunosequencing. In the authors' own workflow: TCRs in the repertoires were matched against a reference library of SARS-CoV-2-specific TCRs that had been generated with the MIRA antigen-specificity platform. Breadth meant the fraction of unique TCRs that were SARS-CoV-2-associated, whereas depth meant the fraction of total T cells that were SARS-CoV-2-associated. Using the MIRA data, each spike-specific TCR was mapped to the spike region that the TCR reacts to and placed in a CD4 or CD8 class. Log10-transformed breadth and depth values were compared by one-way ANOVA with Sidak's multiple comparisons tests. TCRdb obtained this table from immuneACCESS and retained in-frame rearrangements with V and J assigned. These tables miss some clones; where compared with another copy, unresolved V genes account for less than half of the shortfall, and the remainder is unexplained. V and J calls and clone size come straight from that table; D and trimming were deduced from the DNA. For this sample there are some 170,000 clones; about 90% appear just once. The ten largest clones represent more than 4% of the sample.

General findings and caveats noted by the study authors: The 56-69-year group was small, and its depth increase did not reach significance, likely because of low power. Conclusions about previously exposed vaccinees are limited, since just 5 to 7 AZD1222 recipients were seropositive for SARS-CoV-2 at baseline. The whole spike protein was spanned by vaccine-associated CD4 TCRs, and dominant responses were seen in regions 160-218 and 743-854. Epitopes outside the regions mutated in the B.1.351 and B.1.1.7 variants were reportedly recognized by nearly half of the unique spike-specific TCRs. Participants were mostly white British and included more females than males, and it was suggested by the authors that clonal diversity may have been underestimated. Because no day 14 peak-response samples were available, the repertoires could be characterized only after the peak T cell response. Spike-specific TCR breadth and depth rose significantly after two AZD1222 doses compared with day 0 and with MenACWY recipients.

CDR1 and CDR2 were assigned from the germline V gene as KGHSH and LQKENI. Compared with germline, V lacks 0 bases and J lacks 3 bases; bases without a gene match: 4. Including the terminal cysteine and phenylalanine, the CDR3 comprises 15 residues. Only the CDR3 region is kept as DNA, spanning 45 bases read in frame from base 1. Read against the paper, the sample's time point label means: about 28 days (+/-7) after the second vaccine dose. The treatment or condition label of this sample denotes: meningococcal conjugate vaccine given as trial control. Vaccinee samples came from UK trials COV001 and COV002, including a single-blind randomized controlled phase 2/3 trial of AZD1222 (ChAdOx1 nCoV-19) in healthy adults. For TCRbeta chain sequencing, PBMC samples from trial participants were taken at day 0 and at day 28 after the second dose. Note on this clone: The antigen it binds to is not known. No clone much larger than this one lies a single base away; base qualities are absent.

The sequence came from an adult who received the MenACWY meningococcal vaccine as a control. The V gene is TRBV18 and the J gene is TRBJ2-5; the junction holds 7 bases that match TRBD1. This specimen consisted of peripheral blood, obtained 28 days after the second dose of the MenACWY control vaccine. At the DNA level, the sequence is TGTGCCAGCTCACCACCGGACAGGCGGAAAGAGACCCAGTACTTC. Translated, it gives CASSPPDRRKETQYF.